This passage covers 21 T cell receptor beta chains from one sample sequenced in a study of T cell changes during pregnancy in multiple sclerosis. Assay used: immunoSEQ multiplex PCR; TCRdb lists only in-frame clones, some missing. The data show some 41,000 clones, roughly 91% seen once. What was sequenced was PBMCs (not recorded whether the cells were cultured). All receptors come from a female donor with multiple sclerosis, enrolled in a pregnancy study.

This clone was observed once. CDR3 in amino acids: CASSKTGLGYANEQFF. The CDR3 nucleotides read TGTGCCAGCTCCAAGACAGGGCTAGGGTATGCCAATGAGCAGTTCTTC. The chain combines TRBV18 with TRBJ2-1, with 7 bases fitting TRBD1. From germline, CDR1 is KGHSH and CDR2 LQKENI. The CDR3 consists of 16 residues. V dropped 6 bases and J dropped 6; count of bases not matched to a gene: 14.

The chain recombines TRBV6-6 with TRBJ2-2; 10 nucleotides agree with TRBD2. The V gene's germline CDR1 is MNHNY and CDR2 SVGAGI (reference sequence). The CDR3 covers 15 residues. V was clipped by 5 bases and J by 6 bases; unmatched bases: 6. In DNA form, the CDR3 reads TGTGCCAGCAGTCCTATAGCGGGAGGCGCCGGGGAGCTGTTTTTT. Translating gives CASSPIAGGAGELFF.

The chain is built from TRBV9 and TRBJ1-2; the D is unclear. The V end was cut by 3 bases, the J end by 6 bases, with 9 bases between. This CDR3 has 12 amino acids. Germline-derived CDR1 and CDR2 are SGDLS and YYNGEE. CDR3 amino acids: CASSEGSDGYTF. In DNA, the CDR3 is TGTGCCAGCAGCGAGGGCAGCGATGGCTACACCTTC.

The rearrangement links TRBV2 to TRBJ2-7; 7 nucleotides agree with TRBD2. The length of the CDR3 is 14 residues. In germline, CDR1 is SNHLY, CDR2 FYNNEI. V shed 6 bases and J 1 base; nucleotides not matched to a gene: 6. The DNA for the CDR3 is TGTGCCAGCAGGGCGGGACTACATTCCTACGAGCAGTACTTC. Translation gives CASRAGLHSYEQYF.

The chain recombines TRBV5-6 with TRBJ1-3; D unclear. Germline V CDR1 and CDR2: SGHDT, YYEEEE. V lost 0 bases and J lost 5, with 9 bases in between. This CDR3 spans 14 amino acids. The CDR3 reads CASSLEGRRNTIYF. DNA of the CDR3: TGTGCCAGCAGCTTGGAAGGGCGTCGAAACACCATATATTTT.

The chain carries TRBV27 and TRBJ1-1, with TRBD1 identical over 9 bases. This CDR3 has 14 residues. Germline assignment: CDR1 MNHEY and CDR2 SMNVEV (reference sequence). With 7 bases clipped from V and 4 bases from J, the junction kept 7 bases outside the gene matches. CDR3 loop: CASTTGQGSTEAFF. CDR3 sequence (DNA): TGTGCCAGCACCACCGGACAGGGGTCCACTGAAGCTTTCTTT.

The chain has TRBV30 and TRBJ1-2; maybe TRBD1 (5 bases). V gave up 2 bases and J gave up 8 bases, with 18 bases separating them. Per the germline V gene, CDR1 is GTSNPN and CDR2 is SVGIG (reference sequence). The CDR3 totals 14 residues. Here the CDR3 reads CAWSLTDTRAGYTF. CDR3 DNA: TGTGCCTGGAGTCTGACGGACACCCGAGCCGGCTACACCTTC.

This chain joins TRBV5-1 and TRBJ2-4; 7 bases align to TRBD1. After removal of 3 bases from V and 6 bases from J, the junction contained 3 bases not matched to a gene. Germline V gene sequence: CDR1 SGHRS, CDR2 YFSETQ. This CDR3 region has 13 residues. CDR3: CASSSGTVNIQYF. CDR3 bases: TGCGCCAGCAGCTCCGGGACAGTAAACATTCAGTACTTC. The full variable domain, completed using reference TRBV5-1 and TRBJ2-4, is KAGVTQTPRYLIKTRGQQVTLSCSPISGHRSVSWYQQTPGQGLQFLFEYFSETQRNKGNFPGRFSGRQFSNSRSEMNVSTLELGDSALYLCASSSGTVNIQYFGAGTRLSVL.

This clone turned up a few times. The V gene is TRBV30, the J gene TRBJ2-5; D is perhaps TRBD2 (5 bases). The CDR3 is 16 amino acids. The V gene lost 0 bases and the J gene lost 4 bases, with 18 bases spanning the gap. Germline CDR1 is GTSNPN and CDR2 is SVGIG (reference sequence). The CDR3 DNA sequence: TGTGCCTGGAGTGTACTCGTCGGGGTGGGTTCAGAGACCCAGTACTTC. Translated: CAWSVLVGVGSETQYF.

V usage is TRBV19 and J usage is TRBJ2-7; D is perhaps TRBD1 (6 bases). Deletions cut 5 bases from V and 4 bases from J, with 12 bases between. Germline CDR1 is LNHDA and CDR2 is SQIVND (reference sequence). There are 13 residues in the CDR3. CDR3 amino acids: CASSPTQGYEQYF. As DNA, the CDR3 is TGTGCCAGTAGTCCGACCCAGGGGTACGAGCAGTACTTC.

The CDR3 loop reads CASSSGTGGYNEQFF. The DNA for the CDR3 is TGTGCCAGCAGCTCCGGGACAGGGGGGTACAATGAGCAGTTCTTC. This chain uses TRBV7-9 with TRBJ2-1; 11 nucleotides line up with TRBD1. The CDR3 is 15 amino acids. Germline V gene sequence: CDR1 SEHNR, CDR2 FQNEAQ (reference sequence). Trimming cost V 4 bases and J 4 bases; bases outside gene matches: 3.

The V call is TRBV29-1, the J call TRBJ2-3; 10 positions agree with TRBD2. The CDR3 is 16 residues long. Germline CDR1 is SQVTM and CDR2 is ANQGSEA. Trimming took 5 bases from V and 6 from J; bases not matched to a gene: 14. The CDR3 DNA follows: TGCAGCGTTCTTTCTAGCGGGAGAGTCGGAACGGATACGCAGTATTTT. Protein: CSVLSSGRVGTDTQYF.

The chain carries TRBV2 and TRBJ2-7; perhaps TRBD2 as D (7 bases). The ends were cut back, 6 bases at V and 4 bases at J, with 16 bases in the middle. Germline V gene data show CDR1 as SNHLY and CDR2 as FYNNEI. This CDR3 has 14 residues. Written as DNA, the CDR3 is TGTGCCAGCAGGTCCCCGGGGGGCCGGTACGAGCAGTACTTC. Protein product: CASRSPGGRYEQYF. Looking up the rest from reference TRBV2 and TRBJ2-7 gives the full variable domain: EPEVTQTPSHQVTQMGQEVILRCVPISNHLYFYWYRQILGQKVEFLVSFYNNEISEKSEIFDDQFSVERPDGSNFTLKIRSTKLEDSAMYFCASRSPGGRYEQYFGPGTRLTVT.

The CDR3 loop reads CSVRGTGHTEAFF. The CDR3 nucleotides are TGCAGCGTTAGAGGGACCGGTCATACTGAAGCTTTCTTT. The gene calls are TRBV29-1 and TRBJ1-1; tentatively, D is TRBD1 (5 bases). In germline, CDR1 is SQVTM, CDR2 ANQGSEA. The CDR3 runs 13 residues. The V end lost 5 bases, the J end lost 5 bases, and 15 bases lay between the germline ends.

The chain has TRBV6-4 and TRBJ2-2, with D tentatively TRBD2 (6 bases). V was shortened by 0 bases and J by 4 bases, with 6 bases between the two germline ends. The CDR3 is made up of 14 amino acids. The germline V gene has CDR1 MRHNA and CDR2 SNTAGT. Here the CDR3 reads CASSDSTSTGELFF. As DNA, the CDR3 is TGTGCCAGCAGTGACTCGACTAGCACCGGGGAGCTGTTTTTT.

This rearrangement joins TRBV19 to TRBJ1-2; 8 nucleotides align to TRBD1. The germline CDR1 and CDR2 sequences are LNHDA and SQIVND (reference sequence). J gave up 0 bases and V 4 bases, and 1 base lay outside the gene matches. This CDR3 spans 14 amino acids. The CDR3 loop reads CASSTTGANYGYTF. CDR3 bases: TGTGCCAGTAGTACGACAGGGGCTAACTATGGCTACACCTTC.

V is TRBV5-1 and J is TRBJ2-7; TRBD1 is a possible D gene (5 bases). Germline values: CDR1 SGHRS, CDR2 YFSETQ. V was pared by 4 bases and J by 3 bases, with 14 bases between. There are 14 residues in the CDR3. DNA for the CDR3: TGCGCCAGCAGCGGATGGACACCAAGCTACGAGCAGTACTTC. Encoded protein: CASSGWTPSYEQYF.

The CDR3 DNA reads as TGTGCCAGCAGCTTAGCAAGTTACATGCACCAGCAGTTCTTC. Translated: CASSLASYMHQQFF. This chain joins TRBV7-6 and TRBJ2-1, with no clear D. With 0 bases removed from V and 11 bases from J, the gap between germline ends came to 14 bases. Germline V CDR1 and CDR2: SGHVS, FNYEAQ. CDR3 length: 14 residues.

This chain connects TRBV6-1 to TRBJ2-7; 7 bases align to TRBD2. The germline V gene encodes CDR1 MNHNS and CDR2 SASEGT. The CDR3 runs to 14 residues. The junction had 4 bases not matched to a gene; V was cut back by 2 bases and J by 3 bases. CDR3 region: CASSESGVGYEQYF. For the CDR3, the DNA is TGTGCCAGCAGTGAAAGCGGGGTCGGCTACGAGCAGTACTTC.

This chain links TRBV10-2 with TRBJ2-7; 13 bases match TRBD2. The CDR3 sequence is 16 residues long. Germline loops: CDR1 WSHSY, CDR2 SAAADI. Trimming cost V 2 bases and J 2 bases; bases outside gene matches: 3. CDR3 DNA sequence: TGCGCCAGCAGTGAGCAACTAGCGGGAGGGACCTACGAGCAGTACTTC. Translating gives CASSEQLAGGTYEQYF.

This clone was counted a single time. The chain is built from TRBV21-1 and TRBJ2-7; the table's D call of TRBD1 was not tested on the DNA. TRBV21-1 is a known pseudogene. The CDR3 covers 18 residues. The CDR3 DNA reads as TGTGCCAGCAGCAAAGTCCCCGCGGGACAGCCTTTCGGGGACGAGCAGTACTTC. Protein: CASSKVPAGQPFGDEQYF.